This T cell receptor (beta chain) came from a study of T cell changes during pregnancy in multiple sclerosis. The repertoire was sequenced with immunoSEQ multiplex PCR; TCRdb's copy has only in-frame clones and lacks some. The data contain about 83,000 clones, about nine tenths of them singletons. The CDR3 covers 14 residues. Looked up from germline, CDR1 is MDHEN and CDR2 is SYDVKM. The J segment lost 1 base and the V segment lost 6 bases, leaving 3 bases of the junction unmatched. The sample consisted of PBMCs, taken in the first trimester of pregnancy. The source of this sequence is a female donor in good health, serving as a control in a pregnancy study. Some clones in this sample may be carry-over from other donors' samples. V gene TRBV28 combines with J gene TRBJ1-5; 7 nucleotides line up with TRBD1. The CDR3 region is CASRKQGSNQPQHF. The CDR3 region has the DNA TGTGCCAGCAGGAAACAGGGGAGCAATCAGCCCCAGCATTTT.